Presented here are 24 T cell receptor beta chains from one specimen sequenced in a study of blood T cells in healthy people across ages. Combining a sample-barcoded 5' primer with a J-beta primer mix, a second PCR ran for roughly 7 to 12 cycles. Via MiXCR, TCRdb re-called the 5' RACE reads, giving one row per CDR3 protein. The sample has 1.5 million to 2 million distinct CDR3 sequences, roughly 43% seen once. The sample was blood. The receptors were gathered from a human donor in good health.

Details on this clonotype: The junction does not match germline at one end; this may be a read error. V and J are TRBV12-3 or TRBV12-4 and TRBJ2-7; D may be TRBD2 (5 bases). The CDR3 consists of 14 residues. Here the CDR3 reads CASRPGGSSYVQYF. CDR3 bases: TGTGCCAGCAGGCCGGGTGGGAGCTCCTACGTGCAGTACTTC.

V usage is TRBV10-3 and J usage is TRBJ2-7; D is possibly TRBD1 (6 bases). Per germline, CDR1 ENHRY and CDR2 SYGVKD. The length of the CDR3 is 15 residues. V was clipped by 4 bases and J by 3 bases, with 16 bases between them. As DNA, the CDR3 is TGTGCCATCAGTGGTGGTCAGGCACAGGGCTACGAGCAGTACTTC. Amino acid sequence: CAISGGQAQGYEQYF.

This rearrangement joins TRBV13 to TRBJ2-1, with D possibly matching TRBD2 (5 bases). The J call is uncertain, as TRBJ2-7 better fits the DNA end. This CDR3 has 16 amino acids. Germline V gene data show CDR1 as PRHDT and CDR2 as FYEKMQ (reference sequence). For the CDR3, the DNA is TGTGCCAGCAGCTTAAAGGACGGGGTATCGAGCTACGAGCAGTACTTC. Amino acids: CASSLKDGVSSYEQYF.

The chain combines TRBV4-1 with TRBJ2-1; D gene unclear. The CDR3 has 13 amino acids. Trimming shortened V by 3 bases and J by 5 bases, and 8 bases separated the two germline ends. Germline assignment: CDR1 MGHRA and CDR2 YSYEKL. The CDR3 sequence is CASSQWTHNEQFF. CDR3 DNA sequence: TGCGCCAGCAGCCAGTGGACCCACAATGAGCAGTTCTTC.

CDR3 region: CASSTGLLYEQFF. The CDR3 nucleotides are TGTGCCAGCAGCACGGGACTACTCTATGAGCAGTTCTTC. The chain recombines TRBV7-3 with TRBJ2-1; TRBD2 matches 7 bases. This CDR3 is built from 13 residues. Germline lookup yields CDR1 SGHTA and CDR2 FQGTGA. Trimming removed 5 bases from V and 8 bases from J; junction bases left unmatched: 6.

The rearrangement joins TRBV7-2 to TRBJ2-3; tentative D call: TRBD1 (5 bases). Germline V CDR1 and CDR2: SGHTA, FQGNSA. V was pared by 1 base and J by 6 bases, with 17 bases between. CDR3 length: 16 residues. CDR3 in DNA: TGTGCCAGCAGCTTAGGGGGAACGCTAGGGGCGGATACGCAGTATTTT. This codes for CASSLGGTLGADTQYF.

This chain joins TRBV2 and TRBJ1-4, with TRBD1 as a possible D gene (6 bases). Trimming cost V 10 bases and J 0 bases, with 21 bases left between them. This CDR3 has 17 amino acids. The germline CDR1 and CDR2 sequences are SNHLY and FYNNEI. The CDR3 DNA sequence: TGTGCCACGGGGGGGCACCGACAGGACGCAACTAATGAAAAACTGTTTTTT. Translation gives CATGGHRQDATNEKLFF.

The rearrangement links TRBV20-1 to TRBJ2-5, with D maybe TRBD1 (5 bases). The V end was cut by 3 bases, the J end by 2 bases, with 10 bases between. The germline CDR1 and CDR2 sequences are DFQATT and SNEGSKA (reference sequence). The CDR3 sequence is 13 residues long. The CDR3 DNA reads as TGCAGTGCTAGTAGTGACAGTCAAGAGACCCAGTACTTC. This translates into CSASSDSQETQYF.

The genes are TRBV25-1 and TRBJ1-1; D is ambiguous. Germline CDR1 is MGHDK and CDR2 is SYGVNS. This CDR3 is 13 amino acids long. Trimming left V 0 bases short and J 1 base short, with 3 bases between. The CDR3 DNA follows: TGTGCCAGCAGTGAATACGCGAACACTGAAGCTTTCTTT. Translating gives CASSEYANTEAFF.

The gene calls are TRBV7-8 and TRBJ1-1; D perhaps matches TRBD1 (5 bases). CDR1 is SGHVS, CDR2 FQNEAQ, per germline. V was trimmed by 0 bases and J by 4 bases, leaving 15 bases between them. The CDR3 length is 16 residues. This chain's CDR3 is CASSLAEEGVGTEAFF. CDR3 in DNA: TGTGCCAGCAGCTTAGCGGAGGAAGGGGTGGGCACTGAAGCTTTCTTT.

CDR3 in DNA: TGTGCCATCAGGAAAAGACAGGGAGCGGCTGACTATGGCTACACCTTC. Translated: CAIRKRQGAADYGYTF. V gene TRBV10-3 combines with J gene TRBJ1-2, with 7 bases fitting TRBD1. This CDR3 comprises 16 residues. V shed 6 bases and J 3 bases; nucleotides not matched to a gene: 13. The germline gives CDR1 ENHRY, CDR2 SYGVKD.

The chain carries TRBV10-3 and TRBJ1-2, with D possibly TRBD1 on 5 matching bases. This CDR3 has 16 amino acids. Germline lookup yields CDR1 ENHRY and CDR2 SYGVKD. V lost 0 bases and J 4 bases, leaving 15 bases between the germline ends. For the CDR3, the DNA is TGTGCCATCAGTGAGTCGACGGGGGACTTAACCTATGGCTACACCTTC. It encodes CAISESTGDLTYGYTF.

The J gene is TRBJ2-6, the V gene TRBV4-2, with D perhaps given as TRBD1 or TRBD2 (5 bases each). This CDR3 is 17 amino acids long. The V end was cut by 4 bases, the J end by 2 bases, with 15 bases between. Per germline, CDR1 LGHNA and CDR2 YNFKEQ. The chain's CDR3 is CASSRGTTGPGANVLTF. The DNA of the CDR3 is TGTGCCAGCAGCCGTGGAACTACGGGGCCTGGGGCCAACGTCCTGACTTTC.

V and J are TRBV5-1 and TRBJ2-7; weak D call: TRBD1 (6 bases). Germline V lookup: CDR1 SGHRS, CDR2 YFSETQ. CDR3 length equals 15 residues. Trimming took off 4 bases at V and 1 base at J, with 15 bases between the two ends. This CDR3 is CASSQDRLRSYEQYF. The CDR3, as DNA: TGCGCCAGCAGCCAAGACAGGCTGAGGTCCTACGAGCAGTACTTC.

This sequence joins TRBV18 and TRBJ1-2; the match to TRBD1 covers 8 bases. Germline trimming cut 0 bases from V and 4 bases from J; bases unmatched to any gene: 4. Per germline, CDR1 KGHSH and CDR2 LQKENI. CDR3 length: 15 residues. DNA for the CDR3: TGTGCCAGCTCACCACCGGGACAGGACCTCTATGGCTACACCTTC. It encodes CASSPPGQDLYGYTF.

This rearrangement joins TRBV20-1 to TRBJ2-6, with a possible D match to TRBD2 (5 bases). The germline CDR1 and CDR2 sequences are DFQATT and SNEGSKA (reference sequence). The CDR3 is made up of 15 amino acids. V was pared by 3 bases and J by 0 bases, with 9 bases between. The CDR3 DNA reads TGCAGTGCTAGTCGGGGTTACTCTGGGGCCAACGTCCTGACTTTC. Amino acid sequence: CSASRGYSGANVLTF.

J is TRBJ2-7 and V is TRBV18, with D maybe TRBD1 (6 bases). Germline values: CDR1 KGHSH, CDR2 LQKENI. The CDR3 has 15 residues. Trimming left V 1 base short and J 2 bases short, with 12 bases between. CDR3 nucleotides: TGTGCCAGCTCACCACAATCCAGGACAGCCTACGAGCAGTACTTC. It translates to CASSPQSRTAYEQYF. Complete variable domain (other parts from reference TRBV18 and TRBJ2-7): NAGVMQNPRHLVRRRGQEARLRCSPMKGHSHVYWYRQLPEEGLKFMVYLQKENIIDESGMPKERFSAEFPKEGPSILRIQQVVRGDSAAYFCASSPQSRTAYEQYFGPGTRLTVT.

CDR3 in amino acids: CSVKTGTGTYNEQFF. The CDR3 coding sequence is TGCAGCGTAAAAACCGGGACAGGGACTTACAATGAGCAGTTCTTC. This chain links TRBV29-1 with TRBJ2-1, with 9 bases aligning to TRBD1. The length of the CDR3 is 15 residues. The V and J ends lost 6 bases and 4 bases, in that order; junction bases with no gene match: 10. Germline V gene sequence: CDR1 SQVTM, CDR2 ANQGSEA.

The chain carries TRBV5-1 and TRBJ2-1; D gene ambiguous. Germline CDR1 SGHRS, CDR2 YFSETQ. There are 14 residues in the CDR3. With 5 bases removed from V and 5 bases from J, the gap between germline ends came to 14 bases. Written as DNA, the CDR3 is TGCGCCAGCAGTCTAGTCCCCGCTGACAATGAGCAGTTCTTC. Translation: CASSLVPADNEQFF.

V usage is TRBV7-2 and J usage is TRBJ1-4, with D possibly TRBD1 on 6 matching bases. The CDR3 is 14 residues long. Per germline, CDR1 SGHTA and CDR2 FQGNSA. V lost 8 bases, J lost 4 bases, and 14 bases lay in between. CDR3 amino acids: CASQRRGGNEKLFF. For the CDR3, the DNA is TGTGCCAGCCAAAGGAGGGGGGGTAATGAAAAACTGTTTTTT.

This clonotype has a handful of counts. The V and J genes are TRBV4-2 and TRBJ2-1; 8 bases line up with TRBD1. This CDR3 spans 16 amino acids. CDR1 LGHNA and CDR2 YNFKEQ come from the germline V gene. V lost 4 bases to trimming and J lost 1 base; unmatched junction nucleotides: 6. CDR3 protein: CASSLHGQGSYNEQFF. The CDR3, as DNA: TGTGCCAGCAGCCTTCACGGACAGGGATCCTACAATGAGCAGTTCTTC.

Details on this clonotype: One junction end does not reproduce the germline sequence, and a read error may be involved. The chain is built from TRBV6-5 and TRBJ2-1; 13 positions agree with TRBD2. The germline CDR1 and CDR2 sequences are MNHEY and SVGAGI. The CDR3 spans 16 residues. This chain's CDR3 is CARRVLAGGSYNEQFF. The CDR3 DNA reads TGTGCCCGCAGAGTACTAGCGGGGGGGTCCTACAATGAGCAGTTCTTC.

The CDR3 spells CASSFRRVGLDQPQHF. The CDR3 nucleotides are TGTGCCAGCAGCTTTAGGCGGGTGGGGCTAGATCAGCCCCAGCATTTT. This sequence joins TRBV7-2 and TRBJ1-5; tentatively, D is TRBD1 (5 bases). Germline V gene sequence: CDR1 SGHTA, CDR2 FQGNSA. Trimming shortened V by 3 bases and J by 5 bases, and 17 bases separated the two germline ends. The CDR3 covers 16 residues.

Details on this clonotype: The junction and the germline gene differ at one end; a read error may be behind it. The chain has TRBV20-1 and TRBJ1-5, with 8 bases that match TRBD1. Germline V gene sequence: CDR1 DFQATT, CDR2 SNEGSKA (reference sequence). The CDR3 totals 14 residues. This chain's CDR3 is CSVDRAAGNRPQHF. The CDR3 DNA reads TGCAGTGTGGACAGGGCAGCCGGCAATCGGCCCCAGCATTTT.